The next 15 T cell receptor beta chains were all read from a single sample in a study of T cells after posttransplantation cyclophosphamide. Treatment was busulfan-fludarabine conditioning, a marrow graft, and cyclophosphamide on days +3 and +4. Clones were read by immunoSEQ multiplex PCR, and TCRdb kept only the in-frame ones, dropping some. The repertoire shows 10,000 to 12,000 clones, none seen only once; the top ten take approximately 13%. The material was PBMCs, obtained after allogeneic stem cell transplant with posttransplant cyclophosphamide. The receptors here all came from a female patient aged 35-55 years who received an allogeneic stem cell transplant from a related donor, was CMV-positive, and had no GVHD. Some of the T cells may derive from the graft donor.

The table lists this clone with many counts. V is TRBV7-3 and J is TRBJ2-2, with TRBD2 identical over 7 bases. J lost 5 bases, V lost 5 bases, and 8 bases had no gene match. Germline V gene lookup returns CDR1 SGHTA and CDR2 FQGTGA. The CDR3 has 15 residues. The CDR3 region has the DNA TGTGCCAGCAGCGGCAGTCAGGGAGGGACCGGGGAGCTGTTTTTT. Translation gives CASSGSQGGTGELFF.

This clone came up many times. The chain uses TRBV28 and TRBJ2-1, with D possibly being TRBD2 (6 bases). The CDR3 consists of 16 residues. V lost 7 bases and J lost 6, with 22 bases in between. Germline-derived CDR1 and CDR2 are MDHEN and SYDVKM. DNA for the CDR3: TGTGCCAGCACCCCTTACGTAGGGTCGGAGGGCAATGAGCAGTTCTTC. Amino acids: CASTPYVGSEGNEQFF. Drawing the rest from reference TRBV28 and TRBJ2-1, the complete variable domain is DVKVTQSSRYLVKRTGEKVFLECVQDMDHENMFWYRQDPGLGLRLIYFSYDVKMKEKGDIPEGYSVSREKKERFSLILESASTNQTSMYLCASTPYVGSEGNEQFFGPGTRLTVL.

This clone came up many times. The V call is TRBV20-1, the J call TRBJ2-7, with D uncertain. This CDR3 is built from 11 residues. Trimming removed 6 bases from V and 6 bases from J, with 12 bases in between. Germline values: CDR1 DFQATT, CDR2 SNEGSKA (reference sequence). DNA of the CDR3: TGCAGTGCCTCCCGCGTTGGCGAGCAGTACTTC. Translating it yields CSASRVGEQYF.

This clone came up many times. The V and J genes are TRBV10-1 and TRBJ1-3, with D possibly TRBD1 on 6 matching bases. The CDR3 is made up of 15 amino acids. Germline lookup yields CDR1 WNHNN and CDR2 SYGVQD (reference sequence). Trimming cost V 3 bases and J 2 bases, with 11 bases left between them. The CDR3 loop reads CASSDPGDAGNTIYF. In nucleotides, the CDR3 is TGCGCCAGCAGTGACCCAGGGGACGCTGGAAACACCATATATTTT.

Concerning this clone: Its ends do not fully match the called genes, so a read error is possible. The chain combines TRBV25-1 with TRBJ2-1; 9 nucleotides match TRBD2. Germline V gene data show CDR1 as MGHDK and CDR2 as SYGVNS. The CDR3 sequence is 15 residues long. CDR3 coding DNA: TGTGCCAGCAGTGGAGGCGGGAGGGGACGGAATGGGCAGTTCTTC. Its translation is CASSGGGRGRNGQFF.

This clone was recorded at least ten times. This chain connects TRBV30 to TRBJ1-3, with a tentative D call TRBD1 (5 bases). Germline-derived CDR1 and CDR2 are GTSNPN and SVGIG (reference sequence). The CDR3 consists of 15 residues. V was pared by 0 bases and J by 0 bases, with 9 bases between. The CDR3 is CAWSVPGYSGNTIYF. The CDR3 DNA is TGTGCCTGGAGTGTACCAGGGTACTCTGGAAACACCATATATTTT.

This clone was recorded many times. The CDR3 reads CASSLGDLFGTDRQETQYF. CDR3 DNA: TGTGCCAGCAGCTTAGGGGACCTATTCGGGACAGATCGTCAAGAGACCCAGTACTTC. V gene TRBV11-3 combines with J gene TRBJ2-5, with 7 nucleotides matching TRBD1. This CDR3 comprises 19 residues. The trim removed 1 base at V and 2 bases at J, leaving 16 bases unmatched. The V gene's germline CDR1 is SGHNT and CDR2 YENEEA.

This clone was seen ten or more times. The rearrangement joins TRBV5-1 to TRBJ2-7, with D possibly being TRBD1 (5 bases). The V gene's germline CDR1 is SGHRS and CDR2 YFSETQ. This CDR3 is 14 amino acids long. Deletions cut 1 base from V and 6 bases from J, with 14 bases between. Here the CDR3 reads CASSLLGAQGEQYF. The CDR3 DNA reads TGCGCCAGCAGCTTGTTAGGGGCCCAGGGCGAGCAGTACTTC.

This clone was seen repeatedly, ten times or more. The CDR3 reads CASSSNTPYEQYF. In DNA form, the CDR3 reads TGTGCCAGCAGCTCCAATACACCCTACGAGCAGTACTTC. The chain is built from TRBV7-9 and TRBJ2-7; no clear D gene. Trimming pared 4 bases from V and 2 bases from J, leaving 9 bases between. The CDR3 consists of 13 residues. CDR1 and CDR2 from the germline V gene are SEHNR and FQNEAQ (reference sequence).

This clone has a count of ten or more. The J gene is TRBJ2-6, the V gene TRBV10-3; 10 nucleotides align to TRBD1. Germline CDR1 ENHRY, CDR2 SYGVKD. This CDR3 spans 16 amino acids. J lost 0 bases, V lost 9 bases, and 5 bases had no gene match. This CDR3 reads CAIRTGGSSGANVLTF. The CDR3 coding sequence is TGTGCCATTAGGACAGGGGGGAGCTCTGGGGCCAACGTCCTGACTTTC.

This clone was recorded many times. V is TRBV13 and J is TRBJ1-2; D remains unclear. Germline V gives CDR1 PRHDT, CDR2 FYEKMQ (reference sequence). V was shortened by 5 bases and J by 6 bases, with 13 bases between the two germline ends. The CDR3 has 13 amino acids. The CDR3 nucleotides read TGTGCCAGCAGCGAACCCCCGGGAAATGGCTACACCTTC. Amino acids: CASSEPPGNGYTF. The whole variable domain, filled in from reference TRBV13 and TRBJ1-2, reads AAGVIQSPRHLIKEKRETATLKCYPIPRHDTVYWYQQGPGQDPQFLISFYEKMQSDKGSIPDRFSAQQFSDYHSELNMSSLELGDSALYFCASSEPPGNGYTFGSGTRLTVV.

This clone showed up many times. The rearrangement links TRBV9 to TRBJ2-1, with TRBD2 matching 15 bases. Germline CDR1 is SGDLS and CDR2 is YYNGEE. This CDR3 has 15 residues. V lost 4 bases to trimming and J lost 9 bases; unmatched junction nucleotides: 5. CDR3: CASSLGTSGGLEQFF. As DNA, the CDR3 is TGTGCCAGCAGCTTAGGGACTAGCGGGGGGCTTGAGCAGTTCTTC.

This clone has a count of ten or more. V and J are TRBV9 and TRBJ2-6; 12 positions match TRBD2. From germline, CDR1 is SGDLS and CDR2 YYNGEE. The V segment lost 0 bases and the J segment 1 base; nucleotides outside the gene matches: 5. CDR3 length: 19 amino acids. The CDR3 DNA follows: TGTGCCAGCAGCGTAGTGACTAGCGGGGGACTATCTGGGGCCAACGTCCTGACTTTC. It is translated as CASSVVTSGGLSGANVLTF.

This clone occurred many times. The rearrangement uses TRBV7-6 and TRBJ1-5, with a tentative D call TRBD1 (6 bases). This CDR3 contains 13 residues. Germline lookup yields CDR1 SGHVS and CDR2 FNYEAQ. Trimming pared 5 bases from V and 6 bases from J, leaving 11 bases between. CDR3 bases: TGTGCCAGCAGCCCTACAGGGACTCAGCCCCAGCATTTT. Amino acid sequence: CASSPTGTQPQHF.

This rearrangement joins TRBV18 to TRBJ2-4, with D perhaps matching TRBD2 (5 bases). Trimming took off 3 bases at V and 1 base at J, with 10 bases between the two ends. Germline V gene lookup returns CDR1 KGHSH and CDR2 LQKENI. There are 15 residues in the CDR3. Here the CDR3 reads CASSPPGMAKNIQYF. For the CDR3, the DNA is TGTGCCAGCTCACCCCCGGGAATGGCCAAAAACATTCAGTACTTC.